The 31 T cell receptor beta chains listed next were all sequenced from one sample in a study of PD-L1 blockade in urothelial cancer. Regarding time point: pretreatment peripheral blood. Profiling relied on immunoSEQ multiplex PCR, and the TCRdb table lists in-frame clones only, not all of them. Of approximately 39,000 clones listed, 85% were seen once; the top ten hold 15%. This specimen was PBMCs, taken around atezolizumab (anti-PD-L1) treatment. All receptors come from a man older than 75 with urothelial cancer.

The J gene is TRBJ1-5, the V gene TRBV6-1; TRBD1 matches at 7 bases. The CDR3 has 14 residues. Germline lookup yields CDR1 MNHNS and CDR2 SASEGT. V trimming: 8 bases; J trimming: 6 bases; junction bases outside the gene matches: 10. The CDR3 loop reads CASHTGAASQPQHF. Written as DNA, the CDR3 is TGTGCCAGCCATACAGGGGCGGCGAGTCAGCCCCAGCATTTT.

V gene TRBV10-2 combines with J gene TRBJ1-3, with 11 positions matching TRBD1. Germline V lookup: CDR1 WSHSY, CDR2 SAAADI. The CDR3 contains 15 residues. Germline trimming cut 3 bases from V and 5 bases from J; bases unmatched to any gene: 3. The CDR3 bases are TGCGCCAGCAGTGAAGGACAGGGGGCAAGAAACACCATATATTTT. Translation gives CASSEGQGARNTIYF.

As DNA, the CDR3 is TGTGCCAGCATCCTGTCTGGGGGCGTGCAGCCCCAGCATTTT. Translation gives CASILSGGVQPQHF. The genes are TRBV7-9 and TRBJ1-5; tentative D call: TRBD1 (6 bases). CDR1 and CDR2 (germline): SEHNR, FQNEAQ (reference sequence). CDR3 size: 14 residues. V was trimmed by 7 bases and J by 7 bases, leaving 17 bases between them.

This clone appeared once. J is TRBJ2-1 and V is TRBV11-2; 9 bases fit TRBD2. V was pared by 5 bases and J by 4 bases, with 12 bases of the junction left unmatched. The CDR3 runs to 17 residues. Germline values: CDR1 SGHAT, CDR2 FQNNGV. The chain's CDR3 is CASSPKVSAGGYNEQFF. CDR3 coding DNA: TGTGCCAGCAGCCCTAAGGTTTCAGCGGGAGGATACAATGAGCAGTTCTTC. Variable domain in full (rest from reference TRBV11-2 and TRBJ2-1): EAGVAQSPRYKIIEKRQSVAFWCNPISGHATLYWYQQILGQGPKLLIQFQNNGVVDDSQLPKDRFSAERLKGVDSTLKIQPAKLEDSAVYLCASSPKVSAGGYNEQFFGPGTRLTVL.

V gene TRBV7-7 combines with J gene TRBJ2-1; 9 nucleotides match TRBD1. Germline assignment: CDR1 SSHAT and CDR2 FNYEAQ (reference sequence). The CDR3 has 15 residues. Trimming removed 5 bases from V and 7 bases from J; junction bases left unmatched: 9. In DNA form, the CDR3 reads TGTGCCAGCAGCCCTATCGTTGGACAGGGGAATGAGCAGTTCTTC. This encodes CASSPIVGQGNEQFF.

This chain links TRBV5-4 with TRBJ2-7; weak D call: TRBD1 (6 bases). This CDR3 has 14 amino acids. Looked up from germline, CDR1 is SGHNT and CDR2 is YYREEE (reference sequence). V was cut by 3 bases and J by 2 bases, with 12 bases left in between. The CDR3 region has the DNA TGTGCCAGCAGCTCGGGACACGGCCCCTACGAGCAGTACTTC. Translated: CASSSGHGPYEQYF.

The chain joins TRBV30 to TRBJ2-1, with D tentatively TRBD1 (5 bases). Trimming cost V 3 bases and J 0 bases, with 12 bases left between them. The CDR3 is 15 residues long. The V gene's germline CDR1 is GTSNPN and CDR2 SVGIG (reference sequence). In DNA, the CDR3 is TGTGCCTGGAGACCTCGGCAGGGCTCCTACAATGAGCAGTTCTTC. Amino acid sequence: CAWRPRQGSYNEQFF. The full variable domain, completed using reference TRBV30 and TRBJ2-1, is SQTIHQWPATLVQPVGSPLSLECTVEGTSNPNLYWYRQAAGRGLQLLFYSVGIGQISSEVPQNLSASRPQDRQFILSSKKLLLSDSGFYLCAWRPRQGSYNEQFFGPGTRLTVL.

The CDR3 sequence: CSAIGGETQYF. The CDR3, as DNA: TGCAGTGCTATCGGCGGAGAGACCCAGTACTTC. This chain uses TRBV20-1 with TRBJ2-5; no reliable D call. The CDR3 is made up of 11 amino acids. Trimming took 4 bases from V and 4 from J, leaving 7 bases between them. The germline V gene has CDR1 DFQATT and CDR2 SNEGSKA (reference sequence).

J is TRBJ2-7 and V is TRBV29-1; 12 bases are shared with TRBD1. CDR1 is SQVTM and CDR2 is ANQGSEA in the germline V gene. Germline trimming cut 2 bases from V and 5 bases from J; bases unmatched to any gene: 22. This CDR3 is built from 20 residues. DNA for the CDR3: TGCAGCGTTGAATCGGAGGGGGGACAGGGGGCTGGCGGGAGGAAGGACGAGCAGTACTTC. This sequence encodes CSVESEGGQGAGGRKDEQYF.

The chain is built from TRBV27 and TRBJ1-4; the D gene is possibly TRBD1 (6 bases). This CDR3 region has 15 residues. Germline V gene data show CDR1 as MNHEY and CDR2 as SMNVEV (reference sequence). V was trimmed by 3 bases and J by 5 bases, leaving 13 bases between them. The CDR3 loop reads CASSLGGGLNEKLFF. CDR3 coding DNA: TGTGCCAGCAGTTTGGGGGGGGGCTTGAATGAAAAACTGTTTTTT.

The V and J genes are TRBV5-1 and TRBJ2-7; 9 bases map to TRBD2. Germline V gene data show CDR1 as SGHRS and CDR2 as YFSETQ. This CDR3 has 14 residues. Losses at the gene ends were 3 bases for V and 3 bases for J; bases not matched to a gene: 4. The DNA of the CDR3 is TGCGCCAGCAGCTCCGGGACTAGCCGCTACGAGCAGTACTTC. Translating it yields CASSSGTSRYEQYF. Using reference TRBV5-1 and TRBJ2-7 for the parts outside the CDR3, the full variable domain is KAGVTQTPRYLIKTRGQQVTLSCSPISGHRSVSWYQQTPGQGLQFLFEYFSETQRNKGNFPGRFSGRQFSNSRSEMNVSTLELGDSALYLCASSSGTSRYEQYFGPGTRLTVT.

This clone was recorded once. The CDR3 nucleotides are TGTGCCAGCAGCTTACCATATGGGTCGGGAGGGCCGCGGACCGGGGAGCTGTTTTTT. It encodes CASSLPYGSGGPRTGELFF. J is TRBJ2-2 and V is TRBV7-8, with 8 bases aligning to TRBD2. This CDR3 spans 19 amino acids. V lost 2 bases and J lost 5; bases outside the gene matches: 16. CDR1 is SGHVS, CDR2 FQNEAQ, per germline.

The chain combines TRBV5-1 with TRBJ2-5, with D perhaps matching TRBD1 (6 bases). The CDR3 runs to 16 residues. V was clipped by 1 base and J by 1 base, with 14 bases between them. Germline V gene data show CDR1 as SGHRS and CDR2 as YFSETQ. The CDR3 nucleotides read TGCGCCAGCAGCTTGCGGCTCGACAGGCCCCAAGAGACCCAGTACTTC. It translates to CASSLRLDRPQETQYF. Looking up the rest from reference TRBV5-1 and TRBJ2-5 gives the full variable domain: KAGVTQTPRYLIKTRGQQVTLSCSPISGHRSVSWYQQTPGQGLQFLFEYFSETQRNKGNFPGRFSGRQFSNSRSEMNVSTLELGDSALYLCASSLRLDRPQETQYFGPGTRLLVL.

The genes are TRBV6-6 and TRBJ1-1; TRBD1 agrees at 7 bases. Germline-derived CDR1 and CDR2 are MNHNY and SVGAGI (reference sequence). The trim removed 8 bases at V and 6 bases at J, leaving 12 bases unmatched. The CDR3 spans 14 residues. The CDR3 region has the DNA TGTGCCAGCTCCGAGGGGGCAAAGGAGGCTGAAGCTTTCTTT. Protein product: CASSEGAKEAEAFF.

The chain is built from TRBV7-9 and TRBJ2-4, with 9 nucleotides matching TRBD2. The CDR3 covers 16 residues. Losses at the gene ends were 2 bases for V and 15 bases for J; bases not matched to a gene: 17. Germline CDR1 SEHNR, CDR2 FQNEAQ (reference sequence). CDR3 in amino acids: CASSLTGTSSHSVSYF. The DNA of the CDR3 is TGTGCCAGCAGCTTAACCGGGACTAGCTCTCATTCGGTGTCGTACTTC.

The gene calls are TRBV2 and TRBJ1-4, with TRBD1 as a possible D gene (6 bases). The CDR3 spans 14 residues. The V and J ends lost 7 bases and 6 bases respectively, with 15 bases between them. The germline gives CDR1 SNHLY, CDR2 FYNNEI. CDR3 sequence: CASTPDRNDEKLFF. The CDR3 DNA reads TGTGCCAGCACCCCTGACAGGAACGATGAAAAACTGTTTTTT.

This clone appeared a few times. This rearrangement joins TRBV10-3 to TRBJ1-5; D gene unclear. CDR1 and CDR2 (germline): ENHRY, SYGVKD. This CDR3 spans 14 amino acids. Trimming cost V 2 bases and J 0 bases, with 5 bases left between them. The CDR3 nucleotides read TGTGCCATCAGTGAGGAGGTTAGCAATCAGCCCCAGCATTTT. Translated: CAISEEVSNQPQHF.

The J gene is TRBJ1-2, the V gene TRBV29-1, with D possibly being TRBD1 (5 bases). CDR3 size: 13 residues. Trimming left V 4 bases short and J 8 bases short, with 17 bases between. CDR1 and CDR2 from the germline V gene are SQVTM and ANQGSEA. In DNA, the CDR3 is TGCAGCGTTGTCGGACCACCCTCAGGGGGCTACACCTTC. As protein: CSVVGPPSGGYTF.

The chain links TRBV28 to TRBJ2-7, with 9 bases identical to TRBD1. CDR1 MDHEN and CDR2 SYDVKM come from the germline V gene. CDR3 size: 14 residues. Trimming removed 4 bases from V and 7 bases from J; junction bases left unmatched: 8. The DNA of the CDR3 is TGTGCCAGCAGTTGGCCGGGACAGGGTAGGGAGCAGTACTTC. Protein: CASSWPGQGREQYF. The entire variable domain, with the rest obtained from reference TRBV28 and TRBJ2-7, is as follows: DVKVTQSSRYLVKRTGEKVFLECVQDMDHENMFWYRQDPGLGLRLIYFSYDVKMKEKGDIPEGYSVSREKKERFSLILESASTNQTSMYLCASSWPGQGREQYFGPGTRLTVT.

The CDR3 is CSVTTGTDTQYF. CDR3 in DNA: TGCAGCGTTACAACAGGGACAGATACGCAGTATTTT. The chain recombines TRBV29-1 with TRBJ2-3; perhaps TRBD1 as D (6 bases). Germline lookup yields CDR1 SQVTM and CDR2 ANQGSEA. The V gene lost 5 bases and the J gene lost 3 bases, with 9 bases spanning the gap. This CDR3 has 12 amino acids.

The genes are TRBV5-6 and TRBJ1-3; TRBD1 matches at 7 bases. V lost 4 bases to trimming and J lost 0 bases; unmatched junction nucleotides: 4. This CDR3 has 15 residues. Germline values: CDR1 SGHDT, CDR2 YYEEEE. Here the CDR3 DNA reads TGTGCCAGCAGCCGGGGACAGCTCTCTGGAAACACCATATATTTT. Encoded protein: CASSRGQLSGNTIYF.

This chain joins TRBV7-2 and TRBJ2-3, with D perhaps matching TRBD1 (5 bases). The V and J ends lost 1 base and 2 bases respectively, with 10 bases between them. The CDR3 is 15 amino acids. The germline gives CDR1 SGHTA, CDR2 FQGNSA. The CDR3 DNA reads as TGTGCCAGCAGCTTAGGGGGCCAGGCCACAGATACGCAGTATTTT. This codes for CASSLGGQATDTQYF.

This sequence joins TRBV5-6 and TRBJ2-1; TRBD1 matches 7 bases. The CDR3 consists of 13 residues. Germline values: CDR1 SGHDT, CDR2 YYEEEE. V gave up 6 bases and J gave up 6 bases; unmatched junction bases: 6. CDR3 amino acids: CASTRQGPNEQFF. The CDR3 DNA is TGTGCCAGCACAAGACAGGGACCCAATGAGCAGTTCTTC.

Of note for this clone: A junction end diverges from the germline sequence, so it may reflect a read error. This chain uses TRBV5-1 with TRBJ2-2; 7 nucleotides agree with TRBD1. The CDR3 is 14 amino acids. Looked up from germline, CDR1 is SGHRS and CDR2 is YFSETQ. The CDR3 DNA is TGCGCCAGCAGCGGCGACAGGGTACACCGGGGAGCTGTTTTT. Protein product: CASSGDRVHRGAVF.

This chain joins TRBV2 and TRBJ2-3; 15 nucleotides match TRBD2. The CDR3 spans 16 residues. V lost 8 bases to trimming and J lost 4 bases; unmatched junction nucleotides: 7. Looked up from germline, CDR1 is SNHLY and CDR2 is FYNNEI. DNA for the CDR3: TGTGCCAGCGGGGGGAGGACTAGCGGGAGGGCAGATACGCAGTATTTT. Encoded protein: CASGGRTSGRADTQYF.

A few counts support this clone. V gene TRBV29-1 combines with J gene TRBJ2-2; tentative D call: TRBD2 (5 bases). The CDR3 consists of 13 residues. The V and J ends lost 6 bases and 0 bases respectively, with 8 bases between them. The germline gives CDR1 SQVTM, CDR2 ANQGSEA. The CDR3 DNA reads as TGCAGCGTAGGAGGTGCGAACACCGGGGAGCTGTTTTTT. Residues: CSVGGANTGELFF.

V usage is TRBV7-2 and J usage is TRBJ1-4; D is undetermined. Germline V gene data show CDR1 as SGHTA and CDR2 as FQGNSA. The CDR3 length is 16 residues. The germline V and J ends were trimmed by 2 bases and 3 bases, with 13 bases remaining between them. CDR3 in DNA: TGTGCCAGCAGCTTAAACCCTCACGGTGCTAATGAAAAACTGTTTTTT. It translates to CASSLNPHGANEKLFF. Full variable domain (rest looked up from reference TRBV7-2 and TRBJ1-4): GAGVSQSPSNKVTEKGKDVELRCDPISGHTALYWYRQSLGQGLEFLIYFQGNSAPDKSGLPSDRFSAERTGGSVSTLTIQRTQQEDSAVYLCASSLNPHGANEKLFFGSGTQLSVL.

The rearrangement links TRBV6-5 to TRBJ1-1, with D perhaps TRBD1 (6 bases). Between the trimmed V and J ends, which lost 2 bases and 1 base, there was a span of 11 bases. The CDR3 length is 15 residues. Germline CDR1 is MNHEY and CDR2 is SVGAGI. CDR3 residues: CASSYRPTGNTEAFF. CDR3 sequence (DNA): TGTGCCAGCAGTTACCGACCGACAGGGAACACTGAAGCTTTCTTT.

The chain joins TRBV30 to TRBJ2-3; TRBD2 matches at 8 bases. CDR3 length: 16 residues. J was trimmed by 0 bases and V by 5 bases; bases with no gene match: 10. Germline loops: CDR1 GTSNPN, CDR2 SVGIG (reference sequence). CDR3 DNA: TGTGCCTGGGACTCTAGCGGGCCCAGGAGCACAGATACGCAGTATTTT. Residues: CAWDSSGPRSTDTQYF.

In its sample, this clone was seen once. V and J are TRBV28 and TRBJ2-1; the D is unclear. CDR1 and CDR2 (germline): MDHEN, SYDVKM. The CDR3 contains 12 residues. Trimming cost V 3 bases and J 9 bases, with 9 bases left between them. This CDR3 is CASSFPSFEQFF. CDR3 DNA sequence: TGTGCCAGCAGTTTCCCCTCCTTTGAGCAGTTCTTC. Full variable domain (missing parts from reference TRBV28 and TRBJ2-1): DVKVTQSSRYLVKRTGEKVFLECVQDMDHENMFWYRQDPGLGLRLIYFSYDVKMKEKGDIPEGYSVSREKKERFSLILESASTNQTSMYLCASSFPSFEQFFGPGTRLTVL.

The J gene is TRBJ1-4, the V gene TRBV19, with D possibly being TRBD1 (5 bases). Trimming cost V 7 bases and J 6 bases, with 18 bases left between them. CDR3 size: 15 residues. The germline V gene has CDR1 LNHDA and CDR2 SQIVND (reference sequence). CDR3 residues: CASTPSRGFYEKLFF. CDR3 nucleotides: TGTGCCAGTACTCCGTCGCGGGGGTTCTATGAAAAACTGTTTTTT.